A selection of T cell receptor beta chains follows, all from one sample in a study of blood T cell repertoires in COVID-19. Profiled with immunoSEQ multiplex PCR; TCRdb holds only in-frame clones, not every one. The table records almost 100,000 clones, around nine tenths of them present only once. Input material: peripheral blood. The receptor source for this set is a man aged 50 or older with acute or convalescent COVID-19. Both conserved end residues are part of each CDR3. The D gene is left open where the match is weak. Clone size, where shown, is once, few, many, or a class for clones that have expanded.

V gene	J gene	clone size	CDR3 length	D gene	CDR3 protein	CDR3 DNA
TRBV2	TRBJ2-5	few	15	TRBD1	CASSEMGQGGETQYF	TGTGCCAGCAGTGAAATGGGACAGGGAGGAGAGACCCAGTACTTC
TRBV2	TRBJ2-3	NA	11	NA	CASSAKDTQYF	TGTGCCAGCAGTGCTAAGGATACGCAGTATTTT
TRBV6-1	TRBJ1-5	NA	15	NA	CASSELGQGGQPQHF	TGTGCCAGCAGTGAATTGGGCCAGGGCGGACAGCCCCAGCATTTT
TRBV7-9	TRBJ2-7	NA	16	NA	CASSPPLGADKYEQYF	TGTGCCAGCAGCCCTCCCCTTGGGGCAGATAAATACGAGCAGTACTTC
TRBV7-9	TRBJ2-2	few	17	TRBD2	CASSLAGLASNTGELFF	TGTGCCAGCAGCTTAGCCGGACTAGCGTCGAACACCGGGGAGCTGTTTTTT
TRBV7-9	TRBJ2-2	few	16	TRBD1	CASSQGTGFYTGELFF	TGTGCCAGCAGCCAGGGGACAGGGTTCTACACCGGGGAGCTGTTTTTT
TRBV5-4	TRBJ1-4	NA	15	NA	CASSSSGGTFEKLFF	TGTGCCAGCAGCTCTTCTGGCGGGACGTTTGAAAAACTGTTTTTT
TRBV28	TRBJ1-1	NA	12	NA	CASSLLFTEAFF	TGTGCCAGCAGTTTATTATTTACTGAAGCTTTCTTT
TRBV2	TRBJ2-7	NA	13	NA	CASSIGGRYEQYF	TGTGCCAGCAGTATCGGAGGGAGATACGAGCAGTACTTC
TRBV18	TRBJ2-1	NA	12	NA	CASSPNSNEQFF	TGTGCCAGCTCACCCAATTCCAATGAGCAGTTCTTC
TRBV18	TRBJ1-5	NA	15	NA	CASSPGGTSNQPQHF	TGTGCCAGCTCACCAGGGGGGACTAGCAATCAGCCCCAGCATTTT
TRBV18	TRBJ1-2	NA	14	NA	CASSPTYTPAGYTF	TGTGCCAGCTCACCGACTTACACTCCGGCGGGCTACACCTTC
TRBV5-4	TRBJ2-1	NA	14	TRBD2	CASSREASYNEQFF	TGTGCCAGCAGCCGGGAGGCATCCTACAATGAGCAGTTCTTC
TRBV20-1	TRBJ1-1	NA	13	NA	CSASGGPNTEAFF	TGCAGTGCTAGTGGGGGGCCGAACACTGAAGCTTTCTTT
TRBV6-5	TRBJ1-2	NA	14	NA	CASSYDSRNYGYTF	TGTGCCAGCAGTTACGACAGTCGAAACTATGGCTACACCTTC
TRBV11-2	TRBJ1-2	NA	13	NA	CASSLDFREGYTF	TGTGCCAGCAGCTTAGATTTTCGGGAGGGCTACACCTTC
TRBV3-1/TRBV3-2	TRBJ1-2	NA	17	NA	CASSQGGQDSANYGYTF	TGTGCCAGCAGCCAGGGGGGGCAGGATTCAGCTAACTATGGCTACACCTTC
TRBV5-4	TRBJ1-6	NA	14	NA	CASSFAGGNSPLHF	TGTGCCAGCAGCTTCGCTGGGGGGAATTCACCCCTCCACTTT
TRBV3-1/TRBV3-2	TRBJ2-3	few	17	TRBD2	CASSLGTSGTSTDTQYF	TGTGCCAGCAGCCTTGGGACTAGCGGGACTAGCACAGATACGCAGTATTTT
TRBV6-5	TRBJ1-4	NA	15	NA	CASRWDGGGNEKLFF	TGTGCCAGTAGGTGGGACGGCGGGGGGAATGAAAAACTGTTTTTT
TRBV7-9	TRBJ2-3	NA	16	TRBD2	CASSHVAGEGSDTQYF	TGTGCCAGCAGCCACGTAGCGGGAGAGGGATCAGATACGCAGTATTTT
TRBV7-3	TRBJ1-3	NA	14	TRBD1	CASSPGQGEGTIYF	TGTGCCAGCAGCCCCGGACAGGGAGAGGGCACCATATATTTT
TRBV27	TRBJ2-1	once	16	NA	CASSTMGGGGFGEQFF	TGTGCCAGCAGCACAATGGGGGGAGGCGGGTTTGGTGAGCAGTTCTTC
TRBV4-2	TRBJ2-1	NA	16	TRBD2	CASSRQLAGAYNEQFF	TGTGCCAGCAGCCGCCAACTAGCGGGAGCCTACAATGAGCAGTTCTTC
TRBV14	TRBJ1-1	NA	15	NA	CASSQEGALGTEAFF	TGTGCCAGCAGCCAAGAGGGGGCCTTGGGCACTGAAGCTTTCTTT
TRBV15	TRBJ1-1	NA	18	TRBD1	CATSSRGRDRGLNTEAFF	TGTGCCACCAGCAGCAGGGGCCGGGACAGAGGATTGAACACTGAAGCTTTCTTT
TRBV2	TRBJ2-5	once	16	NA	CASSDVGQGIGETQYF	TGTGCCAGCAGTGACGTGGGTCAGGGGATTGGGGAGACCCAGTACTTC
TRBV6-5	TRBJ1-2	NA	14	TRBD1	CASRTLTGNYGYTF	TGTGCCAGCAGGACATTGACAGGGAACTATGGCTACACCTTC
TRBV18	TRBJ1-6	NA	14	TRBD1	CASSPTGSGSPLHF	TGTGCCAGCTCACCGACAGGGTCGGGTTCACCCCTCCACTTT
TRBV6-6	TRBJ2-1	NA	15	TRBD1	CATLTGTGAHNEQFF	TGTGCCACTCTGACCGGGACAGGGGCTCACAATGAGCAGTTCTTC
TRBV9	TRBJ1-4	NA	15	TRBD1	CASSEGTGDGEKLFF	TGTGCCAGCAGCGAGGGGACAGGGGACGGCGAAAAACTGTTTTTT
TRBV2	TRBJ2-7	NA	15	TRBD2	CASSYPQAGGYEQYF	TGTGCCAGCTCCTACCCCCAAGCGGGAGGGTACGAGCAGTACTTC
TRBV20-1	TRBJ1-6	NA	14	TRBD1	CSASGTGDNSPLHF	TGCAGTGCTAGTGGGACAGGGGATAATTCACCCCTCCACTTT
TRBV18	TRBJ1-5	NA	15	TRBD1	CASSPPGTGTQPQHF	TGTGCCAGCTCACCACCCGGGACAGGGACTCAGCCCCAGCATTTT
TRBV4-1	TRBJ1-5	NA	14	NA	CASSQGQWGQPQHF	TGCGCCAGCAGCCAAGGACAGTGGGGACAGCCCCAGCATTTT
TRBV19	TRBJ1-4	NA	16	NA	CASSTQGWATNEKLFF	TGTGCCAGTAGTACCCAGGGATGGGCAACTAATGAAAAACTGTTTTTT
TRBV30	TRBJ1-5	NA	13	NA	CAWSVLANQPQHF	TGTGCCTGGAGTGTACTTGCTAATCAGCCCCAGCATTTT
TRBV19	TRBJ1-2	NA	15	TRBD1	CASSRTGGGNYGYTF	TGTGCCAGTAGTAGGACAGGGGGGGGTAACTATGGCTACACCTTC
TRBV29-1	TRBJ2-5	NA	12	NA	CSVDPGQETQYF	TGCAGCGTGGACCCGGGGCAAGAGACCCAGTACTTC
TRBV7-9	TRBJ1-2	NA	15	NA	CASSLAQGPNYGYTF	TGTGCCAGCAGCCTGGCCCAGGGGCCGAACTATGGCTACACCTTC
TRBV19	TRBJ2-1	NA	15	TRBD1	CASRGGTGWSPEQFF	TGTGCCAGTAGGGGGGGGACAGGGTGGTCTCCTGAGCAGTTCTTC
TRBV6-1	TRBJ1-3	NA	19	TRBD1	CASSEPGDRGLLRGNTIYF	TGTGCCAGCAGTGAACCCGGGGACAGGGGCCTCTTAAGGGGAAACACCATATATTTT
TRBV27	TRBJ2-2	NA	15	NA	CASSRRAVRTGELFF	TGTGCCAGCAGCCGGAGGGCCGTGAGGACCGGGGAGCTGTTTTTT
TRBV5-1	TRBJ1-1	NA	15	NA	CASSLVGQVSTEAFF	TGCGCCAGCAGCTTGGTGGGCCAGGTCAGCACTGAAGCTTTCTTT
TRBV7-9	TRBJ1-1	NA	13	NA	CASRGQRNTEAFF	TGTGCCAGCAGAGGACAGAGGAACACTGAAGCTTTCTTT
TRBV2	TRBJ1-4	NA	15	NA	CASSEPRITREKLFF	TGTGCCAGCAGTGAACCAAGAATTACTCGGGAAAAACTGTTTTTT
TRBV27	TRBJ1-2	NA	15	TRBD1	CASSPTGQGVYGYTF	TGTGCCAGCAGCCCGACCGGACAGGGCGTTTATGGCTACACCTTC
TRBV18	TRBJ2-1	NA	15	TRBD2	CASSPLGLAGHEQFF	TGTGCCAGCTCACCCCTAGGACTAGCGGGACACGAGCAGTTCTTC